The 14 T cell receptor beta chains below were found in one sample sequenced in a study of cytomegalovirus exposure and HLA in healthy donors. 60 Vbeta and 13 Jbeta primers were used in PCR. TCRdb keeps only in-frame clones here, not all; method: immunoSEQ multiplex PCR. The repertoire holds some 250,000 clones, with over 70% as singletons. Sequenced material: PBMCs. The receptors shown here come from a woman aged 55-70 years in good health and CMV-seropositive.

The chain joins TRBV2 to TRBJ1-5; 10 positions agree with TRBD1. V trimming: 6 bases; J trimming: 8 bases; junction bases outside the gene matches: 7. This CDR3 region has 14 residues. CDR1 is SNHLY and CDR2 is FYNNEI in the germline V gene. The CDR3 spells CASSARQGAKPQHF. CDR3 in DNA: TGTGCCAGCAGCGCTCGACAGGGGGCGAAGCCCCAGCATTTT.

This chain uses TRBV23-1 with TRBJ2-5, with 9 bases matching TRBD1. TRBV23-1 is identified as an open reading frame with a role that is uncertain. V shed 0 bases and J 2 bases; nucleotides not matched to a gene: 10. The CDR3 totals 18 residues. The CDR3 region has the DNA TGCGCCAGCAGTCAATCGGGCGGACAGGGGTATTGGCAAGAGACCCAGTACTTC. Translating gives CASSQSGGQGYWQETQYF.

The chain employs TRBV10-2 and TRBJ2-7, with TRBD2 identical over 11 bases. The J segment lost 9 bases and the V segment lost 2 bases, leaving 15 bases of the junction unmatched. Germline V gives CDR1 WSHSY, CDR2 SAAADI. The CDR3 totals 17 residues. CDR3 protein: CASSERGRGLADLGQYF. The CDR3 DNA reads TGCGCCAGCAGTGAGCGAGGTCGGGGACTAGCGGACCTAGGGCAGTACTTC.

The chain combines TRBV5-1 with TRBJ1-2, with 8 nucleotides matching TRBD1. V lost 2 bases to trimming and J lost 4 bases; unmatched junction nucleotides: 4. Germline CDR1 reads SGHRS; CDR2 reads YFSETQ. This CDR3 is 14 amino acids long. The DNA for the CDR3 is TGCGCCAGCAGCTTTGCGGGACAGGTCTATGGCTACACCTTC. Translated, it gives CASSFAGQVYGYTF.

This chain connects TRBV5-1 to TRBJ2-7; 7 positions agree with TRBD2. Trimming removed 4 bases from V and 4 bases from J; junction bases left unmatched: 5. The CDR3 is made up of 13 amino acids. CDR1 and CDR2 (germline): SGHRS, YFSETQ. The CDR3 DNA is TGCGCCAGCAGCGGGGGGGACCTTTACGAGCAGTACTTC. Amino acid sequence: CASSGGDLYEQYF.

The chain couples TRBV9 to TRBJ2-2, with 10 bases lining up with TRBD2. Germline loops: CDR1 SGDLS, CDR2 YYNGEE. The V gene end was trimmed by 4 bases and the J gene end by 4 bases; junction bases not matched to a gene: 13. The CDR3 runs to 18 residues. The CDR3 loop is CASSRPPASGSATGELFF. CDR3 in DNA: TGTGCCAGCAGCAGGCCCCCCGCTAGCGGGAGCGCCACCGGGGAGCTGTTTTTT.

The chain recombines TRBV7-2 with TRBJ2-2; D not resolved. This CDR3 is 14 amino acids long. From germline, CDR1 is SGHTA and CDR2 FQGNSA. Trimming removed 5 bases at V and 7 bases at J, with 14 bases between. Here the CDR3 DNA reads TGTGCCAGCAGCCCAATAATATCGGGCGGGGAGCTGTTTTTT. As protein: CASSPIISGGELFF.

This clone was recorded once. The CDR3 region is CASSIGQGELADTQYF. CDR3 in DNA: TGTGCCAGTAGTATTGGTCAGGGGGAGTTGGCAGATACGCAGTATTTT. V usage is TRBV19 and J usage is TRBJ2-3; 7 nucleotides line up with TRBD1. The ends lost 3 bases at V and 4 bases at J; junction bases unmatched: 10. There are 16 residues in the CDR3. Germline V gene data show CDR1 as LNHDA and CDR2 as SQIVND (reference sequence).

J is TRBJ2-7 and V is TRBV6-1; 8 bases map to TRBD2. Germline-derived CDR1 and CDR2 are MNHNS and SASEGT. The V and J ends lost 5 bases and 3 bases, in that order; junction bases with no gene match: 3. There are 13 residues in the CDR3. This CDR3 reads CASSSGRGYEQYF. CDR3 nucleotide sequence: TGTGCCAGCAGTAGCGGGAGAGGCTACGAGCAGTACTTC.

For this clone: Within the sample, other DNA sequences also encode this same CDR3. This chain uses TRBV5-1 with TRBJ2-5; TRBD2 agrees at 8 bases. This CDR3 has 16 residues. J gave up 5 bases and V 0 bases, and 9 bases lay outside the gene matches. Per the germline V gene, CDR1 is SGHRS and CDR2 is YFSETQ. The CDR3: CASSLGRLANQETQYF. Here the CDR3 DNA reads TGCGCCAGCAGCTTGGGGCGACTAGCGAATCAGGAGACCCAGTACTTC.

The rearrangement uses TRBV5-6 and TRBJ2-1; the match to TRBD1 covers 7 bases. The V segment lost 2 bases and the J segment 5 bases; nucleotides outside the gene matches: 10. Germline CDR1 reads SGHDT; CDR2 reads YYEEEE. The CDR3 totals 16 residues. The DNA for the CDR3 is TGTGCCAGCAGCTTACCCGGGACAGCCGGGGACAATGAGCAGTTCTTC. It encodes CASSLPGTAGDNEQFF.

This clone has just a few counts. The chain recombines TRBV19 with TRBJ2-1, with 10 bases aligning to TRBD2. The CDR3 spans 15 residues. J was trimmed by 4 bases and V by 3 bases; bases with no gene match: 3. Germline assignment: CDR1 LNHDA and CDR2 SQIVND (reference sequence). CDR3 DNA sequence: TGTGCCAGTAGTATGGGGACTAGCGAGTACAATGAGCAGTTCTTC. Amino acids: CASSMGTSEYNEQFF.

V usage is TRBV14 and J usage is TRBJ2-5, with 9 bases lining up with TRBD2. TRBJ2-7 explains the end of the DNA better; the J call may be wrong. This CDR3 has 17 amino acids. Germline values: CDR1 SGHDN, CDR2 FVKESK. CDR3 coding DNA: TGTGCCAGCAGCCAGGGACGTACTAGCGGGTTTTTCTACGAGCAGTACTTC. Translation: CASSQGRTSGFFYEQYF.

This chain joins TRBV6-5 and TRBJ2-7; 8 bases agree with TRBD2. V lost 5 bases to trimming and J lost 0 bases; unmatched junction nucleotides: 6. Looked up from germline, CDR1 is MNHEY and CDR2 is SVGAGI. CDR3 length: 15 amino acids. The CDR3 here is CASSVSGTYSYEQYF. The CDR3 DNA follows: TGTGCCAGCAGTGTTAGCGGGACTTACTCCTACGAGCAGTACTTC.